This TCR beta chain was identified during a study of blood T cells in healthy people across ages. Germline loops: CDR1 SGHTA, CDR2 FQGNSA. The CDR3 has 16 amino acids. Through a sample-barcoded 5' primer and a J-beta primer mix, a second PCR was run for roughly 7 to 11 cycles. One entry per CDR3 protein, called by TCRdb with MiXCR from the 5' RACE reads. This table has roughly 1,700,000 distinct CDR3 sequences, under 30% appearing once. Notes on this clonotype: Germline and junction disagree at one end, which may indicate a read error.

The clonotype originates from a woman in her twenties or thirties in good health. The rearrangement uses TRBV7-2 and TRBJ2-3; D gene unclear. The sample comprised blood. CDR3 sequence (DNA): TGTGCCGGCAGCTATCCGGCGTCTTGGGGTCCAAATACGCAGTATTTT. This sequence encodes CAGSYPASWGPNTQYF. Full variable domain (missing parts from reference TRBV7-2 and TRBJ2-3): GAGVSQSPSNKVTEKGKDVELRCDPISGHTALYWYRQSLGQGLEFLIYFQGNSAPDKSGLPSDRFSAERTGGSVSTLTIQRTQQEDSAVYLCAGSYPASWGPNTQYFGPGTRLTVL.